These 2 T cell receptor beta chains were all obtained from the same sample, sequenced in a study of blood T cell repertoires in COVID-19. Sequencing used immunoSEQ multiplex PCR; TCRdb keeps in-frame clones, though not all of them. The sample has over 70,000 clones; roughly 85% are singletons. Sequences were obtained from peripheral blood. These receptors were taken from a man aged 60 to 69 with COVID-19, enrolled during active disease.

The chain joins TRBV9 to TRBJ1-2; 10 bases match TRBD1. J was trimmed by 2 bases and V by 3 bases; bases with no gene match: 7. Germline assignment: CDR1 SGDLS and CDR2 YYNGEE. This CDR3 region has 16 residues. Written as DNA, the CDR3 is TGTGCCAGCAGCGCCGGACAGGGGGGCGAGAACTATGGCTACACCTTC. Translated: CASSAGQGGENYGYTF.

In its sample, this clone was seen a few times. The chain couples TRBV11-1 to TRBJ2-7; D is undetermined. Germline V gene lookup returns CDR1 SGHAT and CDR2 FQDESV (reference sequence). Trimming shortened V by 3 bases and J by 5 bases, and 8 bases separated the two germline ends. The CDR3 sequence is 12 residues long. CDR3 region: CASSLAGNEQYF. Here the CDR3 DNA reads TGTGCCAGCAGCTTGGCAGGAAACGAGCAGTACTTC.